These 17 T cell receptor beta chains came from one sample sequenced in a study of blood T cell repertoires in COVID-19. The data were produced by immunoSEQ multiplex PCR, yet TCRdb's version contains in-frame clones alone and is incomplete. The sample lists 50,000 to 55,000 clones, almost 85% occurring once. Material for sequencing was peripheral blood. The receptors come from a human donor in a cohort sampled during active COVID-19.

The genes are TRBV27 and TRBJ2-3; 12 bases fit TRBD2. The CDR3 extends over 15 amino acids. CDR1 is MNHEY and CDR2 is SMNVEV in the germline V gene (reference sequence). The V and J ends lost 7 bases and 1 base, in that order; junction bases with no gene match: 3. The CDR3 loop is CASNRLAGGTDTQYF. CDR3 bases: TGTGCCAGCAACAGACTAGCGGGGGGCACAGATACGCAGTATTTT.

The CDR3 DNA follows: TGTGCCAGCAGCTTATGGTTAGCGGGAGCGAGCACAGATACGCAGTATTTT. It translates to CASSLWLAGASTDTQYF. This rearrangement joins TRBV7-2 to TRBJ2-3; 9 bases line up with TRBD2. The CDR3 has 17 amino acids. Germline V gene sequence: CDR1 SGHTA, CDR2 FQGNSA. Trimming at V came to 2 bases and at J to 0 bases, leaving 6 bases not matched to a gene.

The CDR3 loop is CASSSGQENYGYTF. The DNA of the CDR3 is TGTGCCAGCAGTTCAGGACAGGAGAACTATGGCTACACCTTC. The V call is TRBV28, the J call TRBJ1-2, with 7 positions matching TRBD1. This CDR3 contains 14 residues. Germline lookup yields CDR1 MDHEN and CDR2 SYDVKM. The V gene end was trimmed by 4 bases and the J gene end by 2 bases; junction bases not matched to a gene: 4.

V is TRBV13 and J is TRBJ1-1; 7 bases are shared with TRBD1. Germline values: CDR1 PRHDT, CDR2 FYEKMQ (reference sequence). The CDR3 loop spans 13 amino acids. With V trimmed by 1 base and J by 9 bases, 5 bases remained unmatched. CDR3 region: CASSLAEGAQAFF. The DNA of the CDR3 is TGTGCCAGCAGCTTAGCGGAGGGGGCGCAAGCTTTCTTT.

The chain carries TRBV5-8 and TRBJ2-5, with 11 bases identical to TRBD2. Looked up from germline, CDR1 is SGHTS and CDR2 is YDEGEE. J gave up 3 bases and V 4 bases, and 8 bases lay outside the gene matches. This CDR3 has 16 amino acids. CDR3 nucleotide sequence: TGTGCCAGCAGCCGGGGGACTAGCGGCCTTAAAGAGACCCAGTACTTC. Translated, it gives CASSRGTSGLKETQYF. The whole variable domain, remainder taken from reference TRBV5-8 and TRBJ2-5, is EAGVTQSPTHLIKTRGQQATLRCSPISGHTSVYWYQQALGLGLQFLLWYDEGEERNRGNFPPRFSGRQFPNYSSELNVNALELEDSALYLCASSRGTSGLKETQYFGPGTRLLVL.

The chain couples TRBV5-1 to TRBJ1-4, with D perhaps TRBD1 (6 bases). The CDR3 runs 15 residues. CDR1 and CDR2 from the germline V gene are SGHRS and YFSETQ. V lost 4 bases to trimming and J lost 8 bases, with 18 bases between them. The CDR3 DNA sequence: TGCGCCAGCAGCGTTACAGGGTATGTCTCGGAAAAACTGTTTTTT. It codes for CASSVTGYVSEKLFF.

This clone was observed a single time. V is TRBV11-1 and J is TRBJ1-2; 7 bases are shared with TRBD1. The CDR3 consists of 14 residues. With 5 bases clipped from V and 2 bases from J, the junction kept 5 bases outside the gene matches. Germline assignment: CDR1 SGHAT and CDR2 FQDESV (reference sequence). The CDR3 protein is CASSPRDRNYGYTF. The CDR3 bases are TGTGCCAGCAGCCCGCGGGACAGAAACTATGGCTACACCTTC.

The rearrangement uses TRBV11-3 and TRBJ2-1; a possible D gene is TRBD1 (6 bases). Trimming pared 0 bases from V and 2 bases from J, leaving 8 bases between. Germline CDR1 SGHNT, CDR2 YENEEA. CDR3 length: 15 amino acids. CDR3 in DNA: TGTGCCAGCAGCTTAGAACAGGGTACCTACAATGAGCAGTTCTTC. Its translation is CASSLEQGTYNEQFF.

The genes are TRBV27 and TRBJ2-7; the D gene is possibly TRBD2 (8 bases). Germline V CDR1 and CDR2: MNHEY, SMNVEV (reference sequence). This CDR3 comprises 16 residues. V gave up 6 bases and J gave up 5 bases, with 23 bases separating them. The CDR3 DNA reads TGTGCCAGCAGCGGGGGGGGGACAGTATATTTGGACGAGCAGTACTTC. This translates into CASSGGGTVYLDEQYF.

This clone appeared once. This chain joins TRBV6-5 and TRBJ2-5; a weak D match, TRBD1 (5 bases). Deletions cut 2 bases from V and 4 bases from J, with 17 bases between. The CDR3 has 16 residues. CDR1 and CDR2 (germline): MNHEY, SVGAGI. As DNA, the CDR3 is TGTGCCAGCAGTTACGGGAACCCAGGGATAGGAGAGACCCAGTACTTC. Protein sequence: CASSYGNPGIGETQYF.

The chain recombines TRBV19 with TRBJ2-1; 10 nucleotides agree with TRBD2. CDR3 length: 14 amino acids. The germline V gene encodes CDR1 LNHDA and CDR2 SQIVND (reference sequence). The J segment lost 7 bases and the V segment lost 6 bases, leaving 6 bases of the junction unmatched. The CDR3 sequence: CASRNTLAGNEQFF. CDR3 in DNA: TGTGCCAGTAGAAACACACTAGCGGGGAATGAGCAGTTCTTC.

V usage is TRBV3-1 (or the pseudogene TRBV3-2) and J usage is TRBJ2-3; D may be TRBD2 (5 bases). Germline V gives CDR1 LGHDT, CDR2 YNNKEL (reference sequence). The CDR3 contains 16 residues. Deletions cut 1 base from V and 3 bases from J, with 14 bases between. The CDR3 DNA sequence: TGTGCCAGCAGCCAAGGGCCGGGAATCATAACAGATACGCAGTATTTT. Protein product: CASSQGPGIITDTQYF.

J is TRBJ2-2 and V is TRBV24-1; TRBD2 might be the D (5 bases). Germline lookup yields CDR1 KGHDR and CDR2 SFDVKD. V gave up 2 bases and J gave up 3 bases, with 6 bases separating them. The CDR3 spans 14 residues. CDR3 sequence (DNA): TGTGCCACCAGTGATTGGACTGACACCGGGGAGCTGTTTTTT. Translation: CATSDWTDTGELFF.

Worth noting for this clone: The junction departs from the called germline gene at one end, perhaps through a read error. V is TRBV6-2 or TRBV6-3 and J is TRBJ2-7; 9 nucleotides agree with TRBD2. The CDR3 length is 12 residues. The germline gives CDR1 MNHEY, CDR2 SVGEGT. The CDR3 nucleotides are TGTGCCAGCAGTTACTCGGGCGGGAGGGGGAACTTC. This gives the protein CASSYSGGRGNF.

The chain uses TRBV23-1 and TRBJ1-4, with D perhaps TRBD1 (6 bases). TRBV23-1 is an ORF for which the function is uncertain. The CDR3 is 18 amino acids. Trimming took 3 bases from V and 10 from J, leaving 27 bases between them. This CDR3 is CASSQGSGGGGRSRKLFF. CDR3 coding DNA: TGCGCCAGCAGTCAGGGTTCTGGTGGTGGGGGCAGAAGTAGAAAACTGTTTTTT.

Note on this clone: Since the CDR3 does not end with the conserved phenylalanine or tryptophan, this likely comes from a read error. V is TRBV19 and J is TRBJ1-2, with D maybe TRBD1 (5 bases). V lost 7 bases and J 4 bases, leaving 10 bases between the germline ends. The CDR3 has 12 residues. Germline V gene lookup returns CDR1 LNHDA and CDR2 SQIVND (reference sequence). CDR3 in DNA: TGTGCCAGTACTGCAGGGATCTATGGCTACACCTCC. Translated, it gives CASTAGIYGYTS.

The sample holds a few counts of this clone. The chain carries TRBV28 and TRBJ2-3; D gene unclear. Trimming shortened V by 4 bases and J by 2 bases, and 13 bases separated the two germline ends. Germline V lookup: CDR1 MDHEN, CDR2 SYDVKM. This CDR3 is built from 15 residues. The DNA of the CDR3 is TGTGCCAGCAGTTCCCCCCCCCAGGTCACAGATACGCAGTATTTT. Its protein is CASSSPPQVTDTQYF.